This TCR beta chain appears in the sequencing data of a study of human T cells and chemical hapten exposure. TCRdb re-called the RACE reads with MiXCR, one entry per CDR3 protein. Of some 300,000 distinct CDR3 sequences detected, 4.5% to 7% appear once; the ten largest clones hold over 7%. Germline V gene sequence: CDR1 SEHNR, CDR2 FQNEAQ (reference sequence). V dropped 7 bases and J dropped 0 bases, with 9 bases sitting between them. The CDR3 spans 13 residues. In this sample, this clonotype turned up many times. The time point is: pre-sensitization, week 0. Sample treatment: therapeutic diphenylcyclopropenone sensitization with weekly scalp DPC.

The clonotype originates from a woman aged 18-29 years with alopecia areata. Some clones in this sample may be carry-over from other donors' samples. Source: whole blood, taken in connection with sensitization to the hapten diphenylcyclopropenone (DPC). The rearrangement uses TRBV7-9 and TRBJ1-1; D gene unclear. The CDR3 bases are TGTGCCAGCACGCCCTTAATGAACACTGAAGCTTTCTTT. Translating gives CASTPLMNTEAFF.